This T cell receptor beta chain was obtained from a study of OX40 agonist ivuxolimab in advanced cancers. The germline gives CDR1 MNHNY, CDR2 SVGAGI (reference sequence). The junction had 9 bases not matched to a gene; V was cut back by 8 bases and J by 2 bases. CDR3 length: 15 amino acids. Some clones are missing from TCRdb's copy, which holds only in-frame ones; the method was immunoSEQ multiplex PCR. The repertoire consists of tens of thousands of clones, with about 90% occurring once and the leading ten covering over 12%. The chain couples TRBV6-6 to TRBJ2-4; TRBD1 matches 7 bases. The material was CD4+ or CD8+ T cells sorted from blood, obtained in a trial of the OX40 agonist ivuxolimab. The clonotype comes from an adult with an advanced solid tumor such as melanoma, head and neck, liver or kidney cancer. The CDR3 nucleotides are TGTGCCAGCTTCGACAGGGACGGGTCCAAAAACATTCAGTACTTC. It yields the protein CASFDRDGSKNIQYF.